Listed below are T cell receptor beta chains from one sample, sequenced in a study of blood T cell repertoires in COVID-19. Sequencing used immunoSEQ multiplex PCR; TCRdb keeps in-frame clones, though not all of them. The sample lists 350,000 to 550,000 clones; roughly nine tenths were seen once. What was sequenced was PBMCs or T cells enriched from blood (not recorded which). The receptors stem from a man aged 25-40 years who had recovered from COVID-19. Each CDR3 is given without its conserved first and last residue. The order of the fields is V gene, D gene, CDR3 protein. D genes are given only for firm matches.

>TRBV29-1|-
SVGDRGNTEAF
>TRBV5-1|TRBD1
ASSLADRGYSPLH
>TRBV5-1|TRBD1
ASSTSGGGSSEAF
>TRBV10-3|TRBD1
AISAGTGGGTDTQY
>TRBV29-1|TRBD1
SVQPGQGTDTQY
>TRBV18|TRBD2
ASSQTSAADTDTQY
>TRBV10-3|-
ATTENYGYT
>TRBV2|-
ATSSTSVVLPYNSPLH
>TRBV5-8|-
ASSLSYTEAF
>TRBV19|-
ASSIAENTGELF
>TRBV27|-
ASSEDRHPSYEQY
>TRBV27|TRBD1
ASSLEQGFTGELF
>TRBV18|-
ASSEANQPQH